Each of the 8 T cell receptor beta chains below was sequenced from the same sample in a study of technical replicates of blood from several donors. Clones were sequenced by immunoSEQ multiplex PCR, and TCRdb holds only the in-frame ones, with some missing. The sample contains about 69,000 clones, approximately 88% of which appear only once. What was sequenced was PBMCs. Source of these receptors: a human donor in good health. Some clones in this sample may be carry-over from other donors' samples.

The genes are TRBV5-6 and TRBJ2-5; 10 positions match TRBD2. The germline gives CDR1 SGHDT, CDR2 YYEEEE. The CDR3 has 16 amino acids. Trimming removed 4 bases from V and 2 bases from J; junction bases left unmatched: 8. Here the CDR3 reads CASSPRRLAGQETQYF. Written as DNA, the CDR3 is TGTGCCAGCAGCCCTCGACGACTAGCGGGTCAAGAGACCCAGTACTTC.

V and J are TRBV7-2 and TRBJ1-4; the D gene is possibly TRBD1 (5 bases). CDR1 and CDR2 (germline): SGHTA, FQGNSA. The CDR3 contains 17 residues. Trimming took off 3 bases at V and 6 bases at J, with 20 bases between the two ends. The CDR3 reads CASSFDGGGRRDEKLFF. CDR3 DNA sequence: TGTGCCAGCAGCTTTGATGGGGGGGGGAGAAGGGATGAAAAACTGTTTTTT.

J is TRBJ1-5 and V is TRBV30; D perhaps matches TRBD1 (5 bases). This CDR3 has 14 amino acids. CDR1 and CDR2 (germline): GTSNPN, SVGIG (reference sequence). Deletions cut 2 bases from V and 5 bases from J, with 13 bases between. This chain's CDR3 is CAWSTVGGDQPQHF. The CDR3 DNA follows: TGTGCCTGGAGTACCGTGGGAGGGGATCAGCCCCAGCATTTT.

The CDR3 loop is CASSNQPSWTGGGYEQYF. The CDR3 nucleotides read TGTGCCAGCAGCAACCAACCCTCTTGGACAGGGGGGGGCTACGAGCAGTACTTC. The chain recombines TRBV21-1 with TRBJ2-7; the D segment call TRBD1 is taken from the table without a DNA check. TRBV21-1 is classified as a pseudogene. The CDR3 runs to 18 residues.

The V gene is TRBV5-6, the J gene TRBJ1-1, with D maybe TRBD1 (6 bases). V dropped 5 bases and J dropped 5 bases, with 10 bases sitting between them. The V gene's germline CDR1 is SGHDT and CDR2 YYEEEE. This CDR3 has 12 residues. The chain's CDR3 is CASSYGQTEAFF. CDR3 DNA sequence: TGTGCCAGCAGTTACGGACAGACTGAAGCTTTCTTT. Full variable domain (missing parts from reference TRBV5-6 and TRBJ1-1): DAGVTQSPTHLIKTRGQQVTLRCSPKSGHDTVSWYQQALGQGPQFIFQYYEEEERQRGNFPDRFSGHQFPNYSSELNVNALLLGDSALYLCASSYGQTEAFFGQGTRLTVV.

The rearrangement links TRBV7-2 to TRBJ2-7, with 8 bases matching TRBD2. V dropped 5 bases and J dropped 9; count of bases not matched to a gene: 6. Germline assignment: CDR1 SGHTA and CDR2 FQGNSA. This CDR3 comprises 12 residues. The CDR3 DNA reads as TGTGCCAGCAGCGGGACTAGAGGCCTGCAGTACTTC. Amino acid sequence: CASSGTRGLQYF.

The CDR3 is CASSSRTSGNTGELFF. Here the CDR3 DNA reads TGCGCCAGCAGCTCCCGGACTAGCGGTAACACCGGGGAGCTGTTTTTT. The chain employs TRBV4-1 and TRBJ2-2, with 10 bases matching TRBD2. Germline V CDR1 and CDR2: MGHRA, YSYEKL. The CDR3 consists of 16 residues. The J segment lost 2 bases and the V segment lost 5 bases, leaving 5 bases of the junction unmatched.

The chain employs TRBV18 and TRBJ2-7; 11 bases match TRBD1. This CDR3 region has 12 residues. Germline V gene lookup returns CDR1 KGHSH and CDR2 LQKENI. The ends lost 6 bases at V and 7 bases at J; junction bases unmatched: 2. The CDR3 DNA follows: TGTGCCAGCTCGGACAGGGGGCAAGAGCAGTACTTC. It codes for CASSDRGQEQYF.